One TCR beta chain is described in this entry. CDR3 size: 14 residues. CDR1 and CDR2 (germline): SGHRS, YFSETQ. After removal of 4 bases from V and 5 bases from J, the junction contained 4 bases not matched to a gene. This record belongs to a study of preoperative IRX-2 immunotherapy in early breast cancer. The treatment here: preoperative locoregional IRX-2 cytokine immunotherapy. Samples came from a phase Ib trial of preoperative locoregional IRX-2 cytokine immunotherapy. Profiling relied on immunoSEQ multiplex PCR, and the TCRdb table lists in-frame clones only, not all of them. The sample records 20,000 to 30,000 clones, about 87% being singletons.

The clonotype was recovered from a human donor with breast cancer. The gene calls are TRBV5-1 and TRBJ2-5, with 11 nucleotides matching TRBD2. This material consisted of tumor tissue, taken after IRX-2 immunotherapy. In DNA, the CDR3 is TGCGCCAGCAGCCCGACTAGCGGGGTTGAGACCCAGTACTTC. Protein product: CASSPTSGVETQYF.